This T cell receptor beta chain stems from a study of spatial heterogeneity in lung cancer. Study information: Bulk RNA-seq from matched material yielded a T cell module score that correlated strongly with TCR transcript counts in tumor regions. The average appearance count of each unique TCR and UMI combination in raw reads was more than nine. Broader study findings: In tumors, expanded intratumoral alpha and beta TCR counts tracked mutation counts.

MiXCR was run by TCRdb on the 5' RACE reads, yielding one entry per CDR3 protein. The sample shows roughly 3,600 distinct CDR3 sequences, under 7.5% of them seen only once. Germline-derived CDR1 and CDR2 are MDHEN and SYDVKM. The CDR3 spans 14 residues. The germline V and J ends were trimmed by 2 bases and 5 bases, with 12 bases remaining between them. Time point given: sample taken at primary tumor resection. Whole RNA was taken from tumor, nontumor lung or frozen PBMC; it was then sequenced unsorted. This clonotype is medium-sized. Its cognate antigen is unknown. Material: lung tumor tissue, obtained at surgery. The TCR comes from a male donor with early-stage non-small cell lung cancer. This chain links TRBV28 with TRBJ1-1; maybe TRBD1 (6 bases). CDR3 amino acids: CASSLGGGRTEAFF. The CDR3, as DNA: TGTGCCAGCAGTTTAGGGGGCGGGCGGACTGAAGCTTTCTTT.